A selection of T cell receptor beta chains follows, all from one sample in a study of cytomegalovirus exposure and HLA in healthy donors. Some clones are missing from TCRdb's copy, which holds only in-frame ones; the method was immunoSEQ multiplex PCR. This sample has some 150,000 clones, with around 81% found just once. Sequencing input: PBMCs. These TCRs come from a man aged 45-65 years in good health and CMV-seronegative. Both conserved end residues are part of each CDR3. Each record gives: D gene, V gene, J gene, clone size, CDR3 protein, CDR3 DNA. A D gene is named only where the DNA matches it firmly. Not every row has a clone size; where given, it reads once, few, many or a size class.

d_call: TRBD1
v_call: TRBV11-2
j_call: TRBJ1-6
clone_size: NA
cdr3_aa: CASNGQGADSPLHF
cdr3_nt: TGTGCCAGCAACGGACAGGGGGCGGATTCACCCCTCCACTTT

d_call: TRBD2
v_call: TRBV7-2
j_call: TRBJ2-7
clone_size: few
cdr3_aa: CASSSGLAGGYEQYF
cdr3_nt: TGTGCCAGCAGCTCGGGACTAGCGGGCGGGTACGAGCAGTACTTC

d_call: NA
v_call: TRBV18
j_call: TRBJ2-7
clone_size: NA
cdr3_aa: CASSPDRTTYEQYF
cdr3_nt: TGTGCCAGCTCACCAGACAGAACTACCTACGAGCAGTACTTC

d_call: NA
v_call: TRBV30
j_call: TRBJ1-4
clone_size: few
cdr3_aa: CAWSVRGGITGPTLNEKLFF
cdr3_nt: TGTGCCTGGAGTGTAAGGGGGGGTATTACAGGCCCCACACTTAATGAAAAACTGTTTTTT

d_call: NA
v_call: TRBV15
j_call: TRBJ2-1
clone_size: NA
cdr3_aa: CATSSAYSYNEQFF
cdr3_nt: TGTGCCACCAGCAGCGCGTACTCCTACAATGAGCAGTTCTTC

d_call: TRBD2
v_call: TRBV7-9
j_call: TRBJ2-2
clone_size: NA
cdr3_aa: CASSPTASGDLSNTGELFF
cdr3_nt: TGTGCCAGCAGCCCAACGGCTAGCGGGGACCTCTCGAACACCGGGGAGCTGTTTTTT

d_call: TRBD1
v_call: TRBV27
j_call: TRBJ1-4
clone_size: NA
cdr3_aa: CASRDQRTGGVPNEKLFF
cdr3_nt: TGTGCCAGCAGGGACCAAAGGACAGGGGGAGTCCCTAATGAAAAACTGTTTTTT

d_call: NA
v_call: TRBV19
j_call: TRBJ2-5
clone_size: NA
cdr3_aa: CASSVRRGSETQYF
cdr3_nt: TGTGCCAGTAGTGTTAGACGGGGATCAGAGACCCAGTACTTC

d_call: TRBD1
v_call: TRBV5-6
j_call: TRBJ2-5
clone_size: NA
cdr3_aa: CASRPGTGGFQETQYF
cdr3_nt: TGTGCCAGCAGGCCCGGGACAGGGGGCTTCCAAGAGACCCAGTACTTC

d_call: NA
v_call: TRBV28
j_call: TRBJ1-5
clone_size: NA
cdr3_aa: CASSLFPNQPQHF
cdr3_nt: TGTGCCAGCAGTTTATTTCCGAATCAGCCCCAGCATTTT